The clone carrying this T cell receptor beta chain was observed once. CDR1 is SGHTA and CDR2 is FQGNSA in the germline V gene. The germline V and J ends were trimmed by 6 bases and 0 bases, with 15 bases remaining between them. The CDR3 is made up of 15 amino acids. Profiling relied on immunoSEQ multiplex PCR, and the TCRdb table lists in-frame clones only, not all of them. This sample yields roughly 90,000 clones, of which just over 85% are seen a single time; 4.9% belongs to the top ten. The data derive from a study of radiotherapy plus CTLA-4 blockade in lung cancer. This rearrangement joins TRBV7-2 to TRBJ2-7; D possibly matches TRBD1 or TRBD2 (5 bases each). The source is a human donor with non-small cell lung cancer that progressed on radiotherapy plus ipilimumab. The specimen was peripheral blood, collected from a patient treated with radiotherapy plus ipilimumab. The chain's CDR3 is CASSLLGVTSYEQYF. The CDR3 bases are TGTGCCAGCAGTTTATTGGGGGTCACCTCCTACGAGCAGTACTTC.